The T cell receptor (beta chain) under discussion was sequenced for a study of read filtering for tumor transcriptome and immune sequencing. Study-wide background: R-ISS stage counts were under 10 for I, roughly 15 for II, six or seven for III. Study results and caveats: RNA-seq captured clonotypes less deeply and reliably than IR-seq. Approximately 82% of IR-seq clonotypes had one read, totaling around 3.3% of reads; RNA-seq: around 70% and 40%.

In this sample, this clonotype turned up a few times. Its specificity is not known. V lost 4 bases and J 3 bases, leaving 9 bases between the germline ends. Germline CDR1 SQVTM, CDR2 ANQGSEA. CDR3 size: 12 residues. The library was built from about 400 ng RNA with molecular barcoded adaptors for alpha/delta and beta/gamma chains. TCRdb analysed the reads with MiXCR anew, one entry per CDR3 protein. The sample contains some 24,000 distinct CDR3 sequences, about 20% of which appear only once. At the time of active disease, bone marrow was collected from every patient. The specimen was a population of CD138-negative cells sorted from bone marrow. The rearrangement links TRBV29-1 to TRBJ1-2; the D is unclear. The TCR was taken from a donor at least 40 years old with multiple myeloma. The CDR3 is CSVATTYYGYTF. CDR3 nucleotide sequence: TGCAGCGTTGCCACAACTTACTATGGCTACACCTTC.